Included here is one T cell receptor (beta chain) sequence, with context. Its specific antigen is unknown. Base qualities were left out, and no much larger clone turns up one base away. Library preparation was by the immunoSEQ multiplex PCR assay. A mixture of 60 forward primers for TCR Vbeta segments and 13 reverse primers for TCR Jbeta segments was used in the multiplex PCR. The CDR3 region of rearranged TCR beta genes was amplified from genomic DNA by a multiplex PCR assay. The amplified TCR beta libraries were sequenced on the Illumina HiSeq System as 87-base-pair reads. As for the original processing: Across the 670 or so repertoires, a later analysis counted around 80 million unique TCR beta chains, some 11 million of which were shared by at least two donors. To remove PCR and sequencing errors, raw reads were error-corrected and collapsed into unique sequences using a nearest-neighbor algorithm that merged closely related sequences. To assign V, D and J gene segments, CDR3 sequences were aligned to IMGT reference sequences. Each retained sequence needed at least a six-nucleotide match to both a V gene segment and a J gene segment. Rearrangements were classified as productive when the CDR3 lacked stop codons and remained in frame with V and J, and all other rearrangements were classified as non-productive. CDR3 was defined by IMGT convention, running from the second conserved V-encoded cysteine to the conserved J-encoded phenylalanine. Sequences without an unambiguous match to a single V gene segment were excluded from the earlier analysis of approximately 600 of the donors. An earlier analysis of about 600 of the donors called V segments functional above 56.7% productive rearrangements and segregating when the between-donor standard deviation exceeded 5%. To diagnose cytomegalovirus status from the catalog of TCR beta chain sequences, a statistical classification framework was built. In a later analysis, TCR nucleotide sequences were compared against IMGT/GENE-DB human TR gene sequences so that V and J genes could be assigned. A later analysis assigned CDR3 sequences and most-parsimonious VDJ recombination scenarios with the TCRdist pipeline. In a later analysis, every TCR beta chain was defined by the combination of its CDR3 amino acid sequence and its V-gene family, and reads without a unique V-gene family were dropped. As a way to deal with suspected cross-contamination and a sequencing artifact, a later analysis dropped 450 to 600 nucleotide sequences that were highly shared and had low generation probability. A later analysis calculated a clonal expansion index for each public chain from normalized within-repertoire ranks of inferred template counts. Generation probabilities in a later analysis came from a VDJ recombination model fitted to out-of-frame rearrangements, and those results were checked against IGoR. Hypergeometric tests were used in a later analysis to score TCR-TCR, TCR-HLA and TCR-CMV co-occurrence, with a repertoire-size bias correction applied to the TCR pairs. In a later analysis, false discovery rates were estimated by permuting HLA or CMV assignments 20 times. A later analysis grouped co-occurring TCRs with DBSCAN, adding TCRdist sequence similarity when clustering within HLA-allele-positive subsets. Repertoires with fewer than 30,000 or more than 120,000 public chains, plus five repertoires with anomalous nucleotide sharing, were excluded from co-occurrence clustering. What TCRdb holds here is the immuneACCESS table cut down to in-frame rearrangements. Part of the clones is not present; checked against another copy, under half of the missing clones reflect an unresolved V gene, and the others are unexplained. Clone size and V and J calls were adopted from that table, with D and trimming inferred from the DNA. Within this sample are approximately 190,000 clones, with more than 65% of them counted one time only. Around 3.6% of the sample is held by the ten biggest clonotypes.

This sample stems from a study of cytomegalovirus exposure and HLA in healthy donors (dated by TCRdb to the late 2010s). About the full investigation: An earlier analysis of 587 of the donors reported 276 Gb of sequence data and 95 million to 140 million unique TCR beta sequences obtained from roughly 180 million T cells. Besides the first cohort of under 700 subjects, a separate validation cohort made up of roughly 120 different subjects was used. In the later analysis, no new phenotypic data were used to find candidate immune exposures; instead, reliance was placed on TCR beta sequences and their occurrence across donors. High-throughput TCR immunosequencing, statistical association of individual TCRs with disease status, and machine learning were combined to predict cytomegalovirus infection status. Class I and class II HLA loci were covered by the typing at four-digit resolution. Every discovery cohort repertoire had been produced on one sequencing platform. In a later genetic analysis, genome-wide SNP genotypes for about three fifths of the roughly 670 donors were used, and that subset was treated as a discovery cohort. Typing coverage differed by locus: A, B, C, DRB1 and DQB1 were typed in about 620-630 donors, DQA1 in approximately 520, DPA1 in nearly 610, and DPB1 in approximately 450. Of the roughly 400 genotyped donors, less than 90% were placed in the genetic ancestry cluster associated with self-reported Caucasian donors. The study aimed to test whether signatures of past pathogen exposure could be identified by cataloging public T cell receptors. To decide whether each TCR beta V gene segment behaved as functional or pseudogenic, an earlier analysis of 587 of the donors relied on high-throughput TCR beta sequencing. Among 350 to 400 genotyped donors of the cohort, an average of about 240,000 unique TCR beta nucleotide sequences were sequenced per donor, roughly 20% of them non-productive. Alongside the repertoire data, information on donor age, sex, ethnicity and CMV serostatus was compiled. About 280 gigabases of sequencing data and approximately 91 million unique TCR sequences made up an early release that covered fewer than 650 HLA-typed donors. The study used immunosequencing to profile the T cell repertoires of under 700 subjects and linked those repertoires to cytomegalovirus serostatus. Roughly 5 DR-DQ haplotypes were handled as single units for association and clustering, since linkage in the cohort was strong. A later analysis re-analyzed previously published TCR beta repertoires from approximately 670 donors and added high-resolution HLA genotyping to study TCR occurrence patterns.

CDR1 and CDR2, per the germline V gene (reference sequence), are SEHNR and FQNEAQ. Trimming takes 4 bases off V and 3 bases off J; junction bases not matched to a gene: 15. From its cysteine to its phenylalanine, the CDR3 spans 17 amino acids. The retained sequence is limited to the CDR3, 51 bases, with the frame set at the first base. What the authors observed across the whole study: Most TCR sequences were observed very rarely across donors, whereas some public TCRs were present in many individuals. At a false discovery rate of 0.05, a later analysis linked fewer than 20,000 TCR beta sequences to specific HLA alleles. The study listed 164 TCR beta chains as associated with cytomegalovirus. The sequencing pipeline was judged likely to have produced a cluster of highly shared sequence variants as a technical artifact. The earlier analysis of a few hundred of the donors excluded some 15 rarely observed V segments, including chromosome 9 orphons, because counts were too low. The classifier was reported to diagnose cytomegalovirus status with high specificity and sensitivity in both the original cohort and the validation cohort. A further reported finding was that TCR beta sequences accurately predicted the HLA-A and HLA-B alleles for most subjects in the first cohort. When HLA alleles, especially DR and DQ, strongly co-occurred, TCR associations were difficult to assign to individual alleles. In this cohort, only TCR beta chains were sequenced, and detectable features were limited by the absence of alpha or paired-chain data. Linkage disequilibrium might explain the correlated functional status among segregating V segments, but an unknown experimental factor could not be ruled out. In a later analysis, HLA-associated TCR beta chains were found to be more clonally expanded and to have lower generation probabilities than equally common non-associated chains. In a later genetic analysis, fewer N-insertions in productive TCRs were reported among donors in an Asian-associated ancestry cluster than the roughly 700-donor mean. Because some donors lacked HLA typing at each locus, the association tests relied only on the typed subset. It was suggested by the authors that the approach could potentially be generalized to other disease states and immunological phenotypes. A later analysis reported that several top co-occurrence clusters appeared linked to parvovirus B19, influenza, CMV and Epstein-Barr virus. A later genetic analysis associated a missense DCLRE1C variant with V-gene and J-gene trimming of TCR beta chains, and an independent cohort replicated the association. A few of the identified cytomegalovirus-associated TCR beta chains were confirmed in vitro to be specific for cytomegalovirus antigens. Immune exposure information for the cohort was limited to CMV serostatus. An earlier analysis of around 600 of the donors showed that most TCR beta V segments appeared in productive rearrangements either about 90% or about 30% of the time, which broadly matched IMGT annotations. According to a later analysis, TCR association rates differed among HLA loci, with DRB1 alleles showing the most associated TCRs and HLA-C alleles showing the fewest. Sequencing depth was assumed to be roughly uniform across donors in the presence/absence analyses, though that assumption may not hold. In a later analysis, most CMV-associated TCR beta chains were found to appear HLA-restricted, with HLA associations seemingly driven largely by CMV exposure. Some IMGT-functional V segments, including TRBV6-2 and TRBV6-3, could not be distinguished by the 87-base-pair reads and were therefore excluded.

The cohort consisted of 650 to 700 healthy bone marrow donors. At the time of sampling, all cohort members were nominally healthy, though unrecorded immune exposures were likely present. The donor tested CMV seropositive and was one of the 289 seropositive cohort members. Each donor provided a peripheral blood sample, and peripheral blood mononuclear cells were used for TCR beta sequencing. Genomic DNA was extracted from the blood cell samples with the Qiagen DNeasy Blood Extraction Kit. The specimen sequenced was PBMCs. The source is a man aged 35 to 55 in good health and CMV-seropositive. The chain was built from TRBV7-9 and TRBJ2-7; 7 central bases correspond to TRBD1. The CDR3 region: CASSSPMGARGSYEQYF. The bases are TGTGCCAGCAGCTCACCCATGGGGGCCAGGGGGAGCTACGAGCAGTACTTC.